The clone carrying this T cell receptor (beta chain) was seen ten or more times. RNA transcripts were the template for amplifying TCR beta CDR3 regions. HTBI primers were used for first-round RT-PCR of the TCR CDR3. TCRdb independently ran MiXCR on the multiplex PCR reads; one entry per CDR3 protein. In the table there are more than 300,000 distinct CDR3 sequences, 13% to 15% of which are singletons. The data were taken from a study of T cells in Graves' hyperthyroidism and ophthalmopathy. In the study overall: Staff took peripheral blood when the initial diagnosis was made, before any treatment began.

The CDR3 has 16 residues. Germline V gives CDR1 SGHRS, CDR2 YFSETQ. Trimming removed 1 base from V and 0 bases from J; junction bases left unmatched: 4. Clinical symptoms, serum thyroxine and TRAb, thyroid ultrasound and orbital computed tomography were used for the diagnoses. The PBMCs had their origin in 10 ml of fresh peripheral blood. The gene calls are TRBV5-1 and TRBJ2-1; 7 nucleotides line up with TRBD2. The sequenced material came from blood. The origin of this receptor is a woman aged 30 to 39 with Graves' ophthalmopathy. DNA for the CDR3: TGCGCCAGCAGCTTGTGGGGGGGGAGCTCCTACAATGAGCAGTTCTTC. Its translation is CASSLWGGSSYNEQFF. The variable domain in full, completed from reference TRBV5-1 and TRBJ2-1, reads KAGVTQTPRYLIKTRGQQVTLSCSPISGHRSVSWYQQTPGQGLQFLFEYFSETQRNKGNFPGRFSGRQFSNSRSEMNVSTLELGDSALYLCASSLWGGSSYNEQFFGPGTRLTVL.